The clone carrying this TCR beta chain appeared a few times. Germline CDR1 SGHTA, CDR2 FQGNSA. This CDR3 spans 12 amino acids. V lost 5 bases and J 6 bases, leaving 9 bases between the germline ends. Sequencing targeted expressed TCRB transcripts, as all isolated RNA had been reverse transcribed. TCRdb's copy holds only in-frame clones and misses some; the assay was immunoSEQ multiplex PCR. The sample records fewer than 900,000 clones, under 20% being singletons. This record belongs to a study of beta chain features in type 1 diabetes. The sequence was obtained from a woman under 30 in good health. The sample comprised naive CD4+ T cells from blood. The rearrangement uses TRBV7-2 and TRBJ2-3; tentative D call: TRBD2 (5 bases). CDR3 region: CASSQLVDTQYF. The CDR3, as DNA: TGTGCCAGCAGCCAACTAGTCGATACGCAGTATTTT. Using reference TRBV7-2 and TRBJ2-3 for the parts outside the CDR3, the full variable domain is GAGVSQSPSNKVTEKGKDVELRCDPISGHTALYWYRQSLGQGLEFLIYFQGNSAPDKSGLPSDRFSAERTGGSVSTLTIQRTQQEDSAVYLCASSQLVDTQYFGPGTRLTVL.